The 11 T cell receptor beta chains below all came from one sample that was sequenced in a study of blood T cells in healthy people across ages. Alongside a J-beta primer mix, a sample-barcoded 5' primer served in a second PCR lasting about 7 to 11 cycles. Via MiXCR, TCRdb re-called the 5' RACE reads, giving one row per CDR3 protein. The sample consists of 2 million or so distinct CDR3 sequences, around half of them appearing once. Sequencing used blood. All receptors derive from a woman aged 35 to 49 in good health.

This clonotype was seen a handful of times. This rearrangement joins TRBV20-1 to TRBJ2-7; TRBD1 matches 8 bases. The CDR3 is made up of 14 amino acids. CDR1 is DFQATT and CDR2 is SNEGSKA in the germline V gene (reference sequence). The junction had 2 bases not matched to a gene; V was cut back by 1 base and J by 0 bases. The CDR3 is CSARGTGSSYEQYF. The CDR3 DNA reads TGCAGTGCTAGAGGGACAGGGAGCTCCTACGAGCAGTACTTC.

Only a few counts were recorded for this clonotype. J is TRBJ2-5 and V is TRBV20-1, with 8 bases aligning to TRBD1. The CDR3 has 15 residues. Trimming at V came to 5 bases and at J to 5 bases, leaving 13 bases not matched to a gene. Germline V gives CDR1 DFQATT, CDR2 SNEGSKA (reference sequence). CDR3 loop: CSAQGPDRDWETQYF. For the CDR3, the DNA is TGCAGTGCTCAGGGCCCGGACAGGGATTGGGAGACCCAGTACTTC.

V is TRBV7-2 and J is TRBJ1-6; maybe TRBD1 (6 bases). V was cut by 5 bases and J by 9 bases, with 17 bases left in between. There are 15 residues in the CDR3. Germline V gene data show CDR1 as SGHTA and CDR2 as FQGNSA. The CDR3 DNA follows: TGTGCCAGCAGCATAACAGGGAACAGATTTTCACCCCTCCACTTT. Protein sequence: CASSITGNRFSPLHF.

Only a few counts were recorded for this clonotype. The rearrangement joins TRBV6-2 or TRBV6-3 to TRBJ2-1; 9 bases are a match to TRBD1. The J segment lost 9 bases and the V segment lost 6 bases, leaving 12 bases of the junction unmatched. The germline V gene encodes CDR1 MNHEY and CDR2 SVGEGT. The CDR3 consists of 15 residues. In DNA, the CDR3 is TGTGCCAGCAGGGACACCCACAGGGGGCGGGTTGAGCAGTTCTTC. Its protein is CASRDTHRGRVEQFF.

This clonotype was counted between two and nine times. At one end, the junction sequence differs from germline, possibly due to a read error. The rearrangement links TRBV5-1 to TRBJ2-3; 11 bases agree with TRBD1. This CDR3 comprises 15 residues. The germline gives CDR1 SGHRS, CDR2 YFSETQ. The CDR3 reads CASSLDRGLTDTQYF. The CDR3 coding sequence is TGTGCCAGCAGCTTGGACAGGGGGCTCACAGATACGCAGTATTTT.

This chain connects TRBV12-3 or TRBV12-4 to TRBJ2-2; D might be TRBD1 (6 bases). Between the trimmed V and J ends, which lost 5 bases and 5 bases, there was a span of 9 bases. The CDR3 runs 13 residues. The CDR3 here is CASSPDRTGELFF. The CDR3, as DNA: TGTGCCAGCAGTCCCGACAGGACCGGGGAGCTGTTTTTT.

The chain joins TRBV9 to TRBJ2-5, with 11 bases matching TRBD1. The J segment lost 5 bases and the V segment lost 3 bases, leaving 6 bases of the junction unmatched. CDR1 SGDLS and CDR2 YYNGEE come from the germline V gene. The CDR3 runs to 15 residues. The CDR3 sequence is CASSARTGGAETQYF. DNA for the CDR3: TGTGCCAGCAGCGCGCGGACAGGGGGCGCCGAGACCCAGTACTTC. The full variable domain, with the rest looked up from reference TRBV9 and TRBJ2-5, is DSGVTQTPKHLITATGQRVTLRCSPRSGDLSVYWYQQSLDQGLQFLIQYYNGEERAKGNILERFSAQQFPDLHSELNLSSLELGDSALYFCASSARTGGAETQYFGPGTRLLVL.

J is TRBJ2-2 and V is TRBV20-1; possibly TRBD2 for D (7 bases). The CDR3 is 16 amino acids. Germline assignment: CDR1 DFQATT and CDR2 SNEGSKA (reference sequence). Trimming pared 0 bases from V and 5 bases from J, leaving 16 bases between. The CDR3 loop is CSARDPAGAYTGELFF. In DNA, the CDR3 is TGCAGTGCTAGAGACCCCGCGGGGGCTTATACCGGGGAGCTGTTTTTT.

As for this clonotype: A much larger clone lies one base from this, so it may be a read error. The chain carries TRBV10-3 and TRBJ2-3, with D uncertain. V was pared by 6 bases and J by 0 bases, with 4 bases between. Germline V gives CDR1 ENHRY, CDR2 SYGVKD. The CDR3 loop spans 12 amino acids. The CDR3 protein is CAISTSTDTQYF. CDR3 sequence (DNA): TGTGCCATCAGCACTAGCACAGATACGCAGTATTTT.

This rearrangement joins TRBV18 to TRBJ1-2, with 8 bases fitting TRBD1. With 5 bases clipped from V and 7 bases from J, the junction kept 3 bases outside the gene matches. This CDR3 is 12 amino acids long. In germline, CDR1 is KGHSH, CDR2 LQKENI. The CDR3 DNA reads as TGTGCCAGCTCAACGGACAGGGCTGGCTACACCTTC. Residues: CASSTDRAGYTF.

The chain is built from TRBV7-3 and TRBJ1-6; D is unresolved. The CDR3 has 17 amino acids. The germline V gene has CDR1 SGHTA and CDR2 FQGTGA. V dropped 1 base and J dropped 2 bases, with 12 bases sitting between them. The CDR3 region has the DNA TGTGCCAGCAGCTTAAGAGCAGCCAACGCCTATAATTCACCCCTCCACTTT. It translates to CASSLRAANAYNSPLHF.